The T cell receptor (beta chain) under discussion was sequenced for a study of T cell repertoires in cytomegalovirus infection. Study details: TCR beta signatures that were public indicated CMV infection and matching HLA type.

The CDR3 length is 12 residues. Trimming stripped 2 bases from V and 3 bases from J, with 4 bases between. From germline, CDR1 is MDHEN and CDR2 SYDVKM. TCRdb called the reads again in MiXCR, with one record for every CDR3 protein. Of approximately 500,000 distinct CDR3 sequences in the sample, about 11% are singletons; the top ten hold 9.5% to 13%. Overall study results and limits: Carriers of CMV and the relevant HLA type were discriminated by public TCR beta frequency. HLA-C-restricted CMV-specific TCR beta clonotypes prevailed in the ex vivo response.

This clonotype was observed many times. Its antigen is undetermined. This receptor was obtained from a human donor in good health (CMV status not recorded). Some clones in this sample may be carry-over from other donors' samples. The V and J genes are TRBV28 and TRBJ2-5; D not certain. The sample comprised PBMCs. CDR3 in DNA: TGTGCCAGCAGTTTAGAGGAAGAGACCCAGTACTTC. Translated, it gives CASSLEEETQYF.